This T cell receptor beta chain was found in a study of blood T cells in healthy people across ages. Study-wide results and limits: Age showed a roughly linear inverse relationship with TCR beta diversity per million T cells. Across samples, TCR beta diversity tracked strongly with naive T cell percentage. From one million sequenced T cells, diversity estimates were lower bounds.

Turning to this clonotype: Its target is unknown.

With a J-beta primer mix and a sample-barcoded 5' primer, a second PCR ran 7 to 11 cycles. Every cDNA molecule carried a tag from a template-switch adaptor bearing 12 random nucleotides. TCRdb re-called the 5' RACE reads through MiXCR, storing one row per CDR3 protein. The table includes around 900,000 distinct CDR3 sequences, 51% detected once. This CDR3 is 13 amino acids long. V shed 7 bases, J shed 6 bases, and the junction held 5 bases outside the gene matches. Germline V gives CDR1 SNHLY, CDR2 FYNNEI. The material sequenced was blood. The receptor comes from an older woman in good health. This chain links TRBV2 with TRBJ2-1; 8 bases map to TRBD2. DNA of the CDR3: TGTGCCAGCAAAATACTAGCGGTCAATGAGCAGTTCTTC. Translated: CASKILAVNEQFF.